What follows is one T cell receptor (beta chain) and its context. Its antigen is unidentified. This entry is derived from a study of cytomegalovirus exposure and HLA in healthy donors. General study points: With high specificity and sensitivity, the classifier reportedly diagnosed cytomegalovirus status. Many donors shared some public TCRs, even though most TCR sequences were rare. A missense DCLRE1C variant was associated with V- and J-gene trimming of TCR beta chains in a later analysis, and an independent cohort replicated the association.

The PCR made use of 60 Vbeta and 13 Jbeta primers. Assay: immunoSEQ multiplex PCR; the TCRdb copy retains only in-frame clones and omits some. The sample has 120,000 to 150,000 clones, approximately 80% seen once. This clonotype was sampled from a middle-aged man in good health and CMV-seropositive. Sequencing used PBMCs.

The CDR3 DNA reads as TGTGCCAGCTCCAAAGACAGTTCTGAAAAACTGTTTTTT. This gives the protein CASSKDSSEKLFF. The chain employs TRBV18 and TRBJ1-4, with D perhaps TRBD1 (5 bases). The CDR3 is 13 amino acids. Trimming removed 6 bases at V and 7 bases at J, with 12 bases between. Looked up from germline, CDR1 is KGHSH and CDR2 is LQKENI.